The TCR beta chain under discussion was sequenced for a study of OX40 agonist ivuxolimab in advanced cancers. In the study overall: Ivuxolimab was a fully human IgG2 agonistic monoclonal antibody targeting the costimulatory receptor OX40 (CD134). Intravenous ivuxolimab was administered to patients every 2 weeks at six dose levels: 0.01, 0.1, 0.3, 1.5, 3 and 10 mg/kg. The dose-escalation cohort was 80% to 90% male with a mean age of about 65 years, ranging from roughly 20 to 80. Prior anti-PD-1, anti-PD-L1 or anti-CTLA-4 therapy was permitted, and checkpoint inhibitors had been received by roughly two fifths of dose-escalation patients. Of the approximately 50 patients in dose escalation, 19 had hepatocellular carcinoma, roughly 15 had melanoma, 9 had renal cell carcinoma and 9 had head and neck cancer. Partial responses occurred in three dose-escalation patients, of whom one had hepatocellular carcinoma and two had cutaneous melanoma. The paper reports the monotherapy dose-escalation portion (N = 52 patients) of the phase I ivuxolimab trial. The point of sequencing TCRbeta in the periphery was to test whether ivuxolimab changed TCR sequence diversity and drove clonal T-cell expansion. Overall study results and their limits: At doses of 0.1 to 3.0 mg/kg, clonal expansion of both CD4+ and CD8+ blood T cells was observed from baseline to week 6. The antigen specificity of the clonally expanded peripheral T cells was not determined. Partial responders in the 0.1-3.0 mg/kg groups had among the lowest normalized peripheral clonal expansion, especially among CD8+ T cells. Low levels of normalized T-cell clonal expansion were also seen in some nonresponding patients. After ivuxolimab, CD8+ T cells had more expanded clones than CD4+ T cells on average.

The trial excluded patients who had a history of autoimmune disease or were on systemic immunosuppression. Peripheral blood for TCR sequencing was drawn from every dose cohort at baseline, at cycle 4 day 1 and at cycle 7 day 1. The samples were drawn from a first-in-human, open-label, multicenter phase I dose-escalation trial of ivuxolimab. Adults with locally advanced or metastatic melanoma, renal cell, hepatocellular, or head and neck squamous cell carcinoma were enrolled in the trial. CD4+ and CD8+ T cells were sorted separately from peripheral blood before TCR sequencing. Genomic DNA was isolated from the sorted cells so that the TCRbeta CDR3 region could be sequenced. The immunoSEQ Assay was used for sequencing of TCRbeta CDR3 regions. TCRdb re-hosts the immuneACCESS table, in-frame sequences only. Its copies lack some clones; in the studies checked, an unresolved V gene accounts for under half of them, and the cause for the rest is not known. Present in this sample are about 61,000 clones, roughly 90% of which were seen just once. The ten biggest clones cover approximately 20% of the sample.

Trimming removed 4 bases from V and 5 bases from J, leaving 10 bases between the germline ends. Taken from cysteine to phenylalanine, the CDR3 has 12 residues. The CDR3 DNA has 36 bases and is translated from base 1. CDR1 and CDR2, per the germline V gene, are SGDLS and YYNGEE. For this clone: What this receptor recognizes is not known. Base qualities are not at hand, and no much larger clone is one base apart.

The receptor's source is an adult with an advanced solid tumor such as melanoma, head and neck, liver or kidney cancer. Sequenced material: CD4+ or CD8+ T cells sorted from blood, taken in a trial of the OX40 agonist ivuxolimab. Recombination joined TRBV9 with TRBJ2-7, with the identity of the D gene unclear. The bases are TGTGCCAGCAGCCCAGATTCCAACGAGCAGTACTTC. Translated, this is CASSPDSNEQYF.